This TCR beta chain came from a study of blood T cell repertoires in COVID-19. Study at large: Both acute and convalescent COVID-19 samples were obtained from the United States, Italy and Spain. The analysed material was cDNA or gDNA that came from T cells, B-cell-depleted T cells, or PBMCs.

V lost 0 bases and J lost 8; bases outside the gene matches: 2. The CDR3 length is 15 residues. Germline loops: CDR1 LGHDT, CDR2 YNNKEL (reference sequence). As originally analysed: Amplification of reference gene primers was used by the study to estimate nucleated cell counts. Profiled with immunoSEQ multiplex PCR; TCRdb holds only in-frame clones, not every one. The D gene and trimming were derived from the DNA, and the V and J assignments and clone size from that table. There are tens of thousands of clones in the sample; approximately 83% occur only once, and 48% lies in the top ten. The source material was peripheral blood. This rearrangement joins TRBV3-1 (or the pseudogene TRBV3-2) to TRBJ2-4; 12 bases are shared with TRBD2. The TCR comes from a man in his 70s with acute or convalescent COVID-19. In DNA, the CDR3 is TGTGCCAGCAGCCAAGATGGACTAGCGGGGCACATTCAGTACTTC. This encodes CASSQDGLAGHIQYF.